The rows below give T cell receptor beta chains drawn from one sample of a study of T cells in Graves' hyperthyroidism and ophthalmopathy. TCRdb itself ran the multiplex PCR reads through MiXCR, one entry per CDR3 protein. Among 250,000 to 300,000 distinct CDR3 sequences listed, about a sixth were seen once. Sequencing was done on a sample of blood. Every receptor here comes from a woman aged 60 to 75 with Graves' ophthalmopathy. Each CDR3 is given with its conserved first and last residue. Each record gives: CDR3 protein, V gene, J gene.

CDR3: CASRRGGKNYGYTF
V: TRBV5-6
J: TRBJ1-2

CDR3: CASSEFTDGGVGQYF
V: TRBV2
J: TRBJ2-3

CDR3: CSARTGTTEAFF
V: TRBV20-1
J: TRBJ1-1

CDR3: CASSQGAGGMKTEAFF
V: TRBV4-2
J: TRBJ1-1

CDR3: CASSLGGRGTNEQFF
V: TRBV28
J: TRBJ2-1

CDR3: CASSPDRVPANIQYF
V: TRBV18
J: TRBJ2-4

CDR3: CASSLFSGFSSYEQYF
V: TRBV7-9
J: TRBJ2-7

CDR3: CASSQPKDGGEAFF
V: TRBV6-2/TRBV6-3
J: TRBJ1-1

CDR3: CASSITDIYGYTF
V: TRBV19
J: TRBJ1-2

CDR3: CATIPGAPFGNEQFF
V: TRBV28
J: TRBJ2-1